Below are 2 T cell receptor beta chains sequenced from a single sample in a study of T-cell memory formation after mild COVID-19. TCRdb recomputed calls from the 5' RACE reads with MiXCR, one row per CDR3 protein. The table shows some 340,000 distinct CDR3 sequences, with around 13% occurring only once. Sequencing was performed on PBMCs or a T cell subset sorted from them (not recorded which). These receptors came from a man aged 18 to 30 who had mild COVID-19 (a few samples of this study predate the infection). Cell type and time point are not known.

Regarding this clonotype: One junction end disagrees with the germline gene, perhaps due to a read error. CDR3 protein: CASSLGALSSQPQHF. CDR3 in DNA: TGTGCCAGCAGTTTAGGGGCTTTGAGCAGTCAGCCCCAGCATTTT. V usage is TRBV27 and J usage is TRBJ1-5; maybe TRBD1 (5 bases). Germline CDR1 and CDR2: MNHEY and SMNVEV (reference sequence). CDR3 length: 15 residues.

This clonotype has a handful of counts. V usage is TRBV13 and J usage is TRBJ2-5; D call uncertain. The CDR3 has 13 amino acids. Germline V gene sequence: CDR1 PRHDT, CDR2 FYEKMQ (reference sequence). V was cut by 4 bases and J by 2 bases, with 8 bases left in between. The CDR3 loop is CASSYTVQETQYF. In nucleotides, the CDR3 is TGTGCCAGCAGCTATACGGTACAAGAGACCCAGTACTTC.